Included here is one T cell receptor (beta chain) sequence, with context. This clone came up once. The specificity of this receptor is unknown. Base quality data are lacking; no much larger clone is found one base away. Trimming takes 2 bases off V and 2 bases off J; junction bases not matched to a gene: 3. From a lookup of the germline V gene, CDR1 and CDR2 are SGHTA and FQGTGA. The CDR3 goes from the cysteine to the phenylalanine over 16 residues. The only DNA kept is the CDR3, 48 bases in frame from the first base. Library creation used the immunoSEQ multiplex PCR assay. For the multiplex PCR, a mixture combining 60 forward primers for TCR Vbeta segments and 13 reverse primers for TCR Jbeta segments was used. The CDR3 region of rearranged TCR beta genes was amplified from genomic DNA with a multiplex PCR assay. Amplified TCR beta libraries were sequenced as 87-base-pair reads on the Illumina HiSeq System. The paper's processing steps were these. In a later analysis, 80 million or so unique TCR beta chains were counted across the approximately 640 repertoires, and about 10 million of these chains were shared by at least two donors. Raw reads were error-corrected and collapsed into unique sequences by a nearest-neighbor algorithm in which closely related sequences were merged to remove PCR and sequencing errors. V, D and J gene segments were assigned by aligning CDR3 sequences to IMGT reference sequences. For a sequence to be retained, a match of at least six nucleotides was required to both a V gene segment and a J gene segment. A rearrangement counted as productive if the CDR3 had no stop codons and remained in frame with V and J, and every other rearrangement counted as non-productive. Following IMGT convention, CDR3 was defined as the stretch from the second conserved V-encoded cysteine to the conserved J-encoded phenylalanine. The earlier analysis of approximately 500 of the donors excluded sequences that lacked an unambiguous match to a single V gene segment. An earlier analysis of several hundred of the donors called V segments functional above 56.7% productive rearrangements and segregating when the between-donor standard deviation exceeded 5%. A statistical classification framework was developed to diagnose cytomegalovirus status using the catalog of TCR beta chain sequences. V and J gene assignment, in a later analysis, came from comparing TCR nucleotide sequences with IMGT/GENE-DB human TR gene sequences. In a later analysis, CDR3 sequences and most-parsimonious VDJ recombination scenarios were assigned using the TCRdist pipeline. In a later analysis, each TCR beta chain was defined by its CDR3 amino acid sequence together with its V-gene family, and reads without a unique V-gene family were excluded. A later analysis removed over 500 highly shared, low-generation-probability nucleotide sequences to deal with suspected cross-contamination and a sequencing artifact. In a later analysis, a clonal expansion index was calculated for each public chain from normalized within-repertoire ranks of inferred template counts. A later analysis computed generation probabilities with a VDJ recombination model fitted to out-of-frame rearrangements, and checked the results against IGoR. A later analysis scored TCR-TCR, TCR-HLA and TCR-CMV co-occurrence with hypergeometric tests, applying a repertoire-size bias correction to TCR pairs. To estimate false discovery rates, a later analysis permuted the HLA or CMV assignments 20 times. In a later analysis, co-occurring TCRs were grouped using DBSCAN, with TCRdist sequence similarity added in when clustering inside HLA-allele-positive subsets. Co-occurrence clustering excluded repertoires with fewer than 30,000 or more than 120,000 public chains, plus five with anomalous nucleotide sharing. The immuneACCESS repertoire file appears here via TCRdb, limited to in-frame rearrangements. These files lack a portion of the clones; in checked studies, under half of the deficit traces to unresolved V genes, and the cause of the others is not known. Clonal size and the V and J genes are those of that table, whereas D and trimming came from the DNA. The sample table shows roughly 110,000 clones, and around 73% are seen once. 6.5% to 8.5% of the sample is in the top ten clones.

The sample is drawn from a study of cytomegalovirus exposure and HLA in healthy donors (dated by TCRdb to between 2016 and 2019). A note on the overall study: An earlier analysis of several hundred of the donors reported roughly 300 Gb of sequence data and 95 million to 130 million unique TCR beta sequences obtained from about 170 million T cells. Typing coverage differed by locus: A, B, C, DRB1 and DQB1 were typed in about 620-630 donors, DQA1 in 500 to 550, DPA1 in over 600, and DPB1 in roughly 450. The study used immunosequencing to profile the T cell repertoires of about 670 subjects and linked those repertoires to cytomegalovirus serostatus. Among around 400 genotyped donors of the cohort, an average of around 240,000 unique TCR beta nucleotide sequences were sequenced per donor, about a sixth of them non-productive. Several DR-DQ haplotypes were handled as single units for association and clustering because linkage in the cohort was strong. Donor age, sex, ethnicity and CMV serostatus were collected together with the repertoire data. The study was designed to test whether signatures of past pathogen exposure could be identified by cataloging public T cell receptors. A later analysis re-examined previously published TCR beta repertoires from 500 to 700 donors and added high-resolution HLA genotyping to investigate patterns of TCR occurrence. A later genetic analysis took genome-wide SNP genotypes for about 65% of the 666 donors and used that subset as a discovery cohort. Approximately 310 gigabases of sequencing data and tens of millions of unique TCR sequences were included in an early release covering about 620 HLA-typed donors. Every discovery cohort repertoire had been produced on one sequencing platform. In an earlier analysis of over 550 of the donors, high-throughput TCR beta sequencing was used to judge whether each TCR beta V gene segment behaved as functional or pseudogenic. Rather than drawing on any new phenotypic data, the later analysis identified candidate immune exposures from TCR beta sequences and the way those sequences occurred across donors. Along with the roughly 670-subject first cohort, a separate validation cohort of about 110 different subjects was used. Of the roughly 390 genotyped donors, 75% to 85% were placed in the genetic ancestry cluster associated with self-reported Caucasian donors. The study combined high-throughput TCR immunosequencing, statistical association of individual TCRs with disease status, and machine learning to predict cytomegalovirus infection status. Both class I and class II loci were covered by HLA typing, at four-digit resolution.

On the study overall, not on this receptor specifically: For the cohort, immune exposure information was limited to CMV serostatus. Because counts were too low, about 15 rarely observed V segments, including chromosome 9 orphons, were left out of the earlier analysis of 587 of the donors. In both the original and validation cohorts, the classifier was reported to diagnose cytomegalovirus status with high specificity and sensitivity. Broadly in line with IMGT annotations, most TCR beta V segments showed up in productive rearrangements about 87% or about 30% of the time in an earlier analysis of several hundred of the donors. Linkage disequilibrium might explain the correlated functional status among segregating V segments, but an unknown experimental factor could not be ruled out. Most TCR sequences were observed very rarely across donors, whereas some public TCRs were present in many individuals. A further reported finding was that TCR beta sequences accurately predicted the HLA-A and HLA-B alleles for most subjects in the first cohort. In a later genetic analysis, a missense DCLRE1C variant was associated with V-gene and J-gene trimming of TCR beta chains, and the association was replicated in an independent cohort. In a later analysis, several top co-occurrence clusters were reported to appear linked to parvovirus B19, influenza, CMV and Epstein-Barr virus. Roughly uniform sequencing depth across donors was assumed in presence/absence analyses, although this assumption may not hold. The sequencing pipeline was judged likely to have produced a cluster of highly shared sequence variants as a technical artifact. Three of the identified cytomegalovirus-associated TCR beta chains were confirmed in vitro to be specific for cytomegalovirus antigens. A later genetic analysis reported fewer N-insertions in productive TCRs among donors in an Asian-associated ancestry cluster than the roughly 720-donor mean. It was suggested by the authors that the approach could potentially be generalized to other disease states and immunological phenotypes. Some IMGT-functional V segments, including TRBV6-2 and TRBV6-3, could not be told apart with the 87-base-pair reads, so those segments were excluded. A later analysis found that TCR association rates varied across HLA loci, with DRB1 alleles showing the most associated TCRs and HLA-C alleles the fewest. Because HLA typing was unavailable for some donors at each locus, only the typed subset was used in association tests. This cohort had only TCR beta chains sequenced, and the lack of alpha or paired-chain data limited which features could be detected. Specific HLA alleles were associated with over 15,000 TCR beta sequences at a false discovery rate of 0.05 in a later analysis. According to a later analysis, most CMV-associated TCR beta chains appeared to be HLA-restricted, and the HLA associations seemed to be driven largely by CMV exposure. When HLA alleles, especially DR and DQ, strongly co-occurred, attributing TCR associations to individual alleles was difficult. In the study, roughly 160 TCR beta chains were listed as associated with cytomegalovirus. In a later analysis, HLA-associated TCR beta chains were found to be more clonally expanded and to have lower generation probabilities than equally common non-associated chains.

The cohort was made up of 650 to 700 healthy bone marrow donors. All cohort members were sampled while nominally healthy, although unrecorded immune exposures were likely present. The donor was CMV seronegative and belonged to the group of 320 or so seronegative cohort members. Every donor gave a peripheral blood sample, and the peripheral blood mononuclear cells from that sample were used for TCR beta sequencing. Genomic DNA was extracted from the blood cell samples with the Qiagen DNeasy Blood Extraction Kit. The chain is made from TRBV7-3 and TRBJ2-5, with 12 bases matching TRBD2. The sequenced sample consisted of PBMCs. This TCR came from a man younger than 45 in good health and CMV-seronegative. The nucleotide sequence reads as follows: TGTGCCAGCAGCTTAGGGACTAGCGGGTTACAAGAGACCCAGTACTTC. Its translation reads: CASSLGTSGLQETQYF.